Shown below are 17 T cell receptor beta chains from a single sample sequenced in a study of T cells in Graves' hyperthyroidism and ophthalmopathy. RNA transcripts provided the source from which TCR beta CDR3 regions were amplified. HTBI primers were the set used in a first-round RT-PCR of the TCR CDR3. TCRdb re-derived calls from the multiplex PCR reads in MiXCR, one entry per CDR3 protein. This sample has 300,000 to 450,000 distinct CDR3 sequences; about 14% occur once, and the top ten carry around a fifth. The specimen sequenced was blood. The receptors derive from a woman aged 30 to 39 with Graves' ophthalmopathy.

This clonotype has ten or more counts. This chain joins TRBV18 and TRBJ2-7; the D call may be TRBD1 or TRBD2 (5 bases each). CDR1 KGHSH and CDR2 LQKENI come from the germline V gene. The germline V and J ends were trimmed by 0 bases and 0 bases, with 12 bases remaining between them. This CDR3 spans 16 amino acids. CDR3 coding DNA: TGTGCCAGCTCACCACCCGGGACCCTAAGCTCCTACGAGCAGTACTTC. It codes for CASSPPGTLSSYEQYF.

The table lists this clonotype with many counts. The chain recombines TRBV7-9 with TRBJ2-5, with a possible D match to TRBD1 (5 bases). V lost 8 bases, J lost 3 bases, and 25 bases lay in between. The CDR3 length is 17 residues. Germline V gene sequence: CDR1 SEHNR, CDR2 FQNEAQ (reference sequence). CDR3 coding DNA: TGTGCCAGCGGAAAACCTGTGGCCGTGACAGCCAAAGAGACCCAGTACTTC. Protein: CASGKPVAVTAKETQYF.

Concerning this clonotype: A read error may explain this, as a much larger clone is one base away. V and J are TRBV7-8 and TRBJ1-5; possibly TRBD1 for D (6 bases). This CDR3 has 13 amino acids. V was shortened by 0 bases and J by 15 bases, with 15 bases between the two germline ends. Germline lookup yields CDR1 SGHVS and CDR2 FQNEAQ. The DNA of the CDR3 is TGTGCCAGCAGCTTAGCGTTGGGGGGCATTGGGCATTTT. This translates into CASSLALGGIGHF.

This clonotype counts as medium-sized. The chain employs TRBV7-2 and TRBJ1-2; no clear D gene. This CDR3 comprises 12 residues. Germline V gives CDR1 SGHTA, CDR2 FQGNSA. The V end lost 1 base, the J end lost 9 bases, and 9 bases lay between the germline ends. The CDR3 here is CASSLDTMRYTF. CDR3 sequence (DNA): TGTGCCAGCAGCTTAGACACCATGCGCTACACCTTC.

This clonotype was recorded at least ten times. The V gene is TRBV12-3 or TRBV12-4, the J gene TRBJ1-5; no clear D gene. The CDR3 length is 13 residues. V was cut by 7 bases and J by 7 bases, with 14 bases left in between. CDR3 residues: CASNPSGNQPQHF. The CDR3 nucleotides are TGTGCCAGCAACCCGAGTGGGAACCAGCCCCAGCATTTT.

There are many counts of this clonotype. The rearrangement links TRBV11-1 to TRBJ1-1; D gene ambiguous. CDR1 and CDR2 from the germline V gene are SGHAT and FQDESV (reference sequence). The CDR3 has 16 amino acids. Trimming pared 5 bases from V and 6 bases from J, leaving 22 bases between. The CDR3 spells CASSPRAGVQGSEAFF. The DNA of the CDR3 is TGTGCCAGCAGCCCCCGAGCGGGAGTCCAAGGCTCTGAAGCTTTCTTT.

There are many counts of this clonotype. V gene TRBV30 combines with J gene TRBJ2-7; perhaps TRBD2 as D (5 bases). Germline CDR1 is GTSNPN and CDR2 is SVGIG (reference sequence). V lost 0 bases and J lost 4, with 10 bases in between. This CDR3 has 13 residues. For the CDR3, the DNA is TGTGCCTGGAGTGTTGGTCCGGGGTACGAGCAGTACTTC. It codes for CAWSVGPGYEQYF.

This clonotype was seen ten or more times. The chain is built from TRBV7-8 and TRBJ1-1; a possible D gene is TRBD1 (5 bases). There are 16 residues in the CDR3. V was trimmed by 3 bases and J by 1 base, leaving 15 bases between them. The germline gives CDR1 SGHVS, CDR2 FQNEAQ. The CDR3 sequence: CASSLGGGLANTEAFF. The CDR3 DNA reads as TGTGCCAGCAGCTTGGGGGGGGGACTAGCGAACACTGAAGCTTTCTTT.

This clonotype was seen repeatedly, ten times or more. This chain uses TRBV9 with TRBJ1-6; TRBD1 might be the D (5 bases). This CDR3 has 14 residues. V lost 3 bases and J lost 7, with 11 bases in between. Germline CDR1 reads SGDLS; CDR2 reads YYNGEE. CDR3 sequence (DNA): TGTGCCAGCAGCGCCCAGGGTGAAAATTCACCCCTCCACTTT. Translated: CASSAQGENSPLHF.

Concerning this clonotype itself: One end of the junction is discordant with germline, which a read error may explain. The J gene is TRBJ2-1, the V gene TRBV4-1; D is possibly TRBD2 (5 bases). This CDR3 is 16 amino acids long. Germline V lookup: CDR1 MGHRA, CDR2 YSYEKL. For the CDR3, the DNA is TGTGCCAGCAGCCAAGATGTATCGGGAACCCACAATGAGCAGTTCTTC. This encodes CASSQDVSGTHNEQFF.

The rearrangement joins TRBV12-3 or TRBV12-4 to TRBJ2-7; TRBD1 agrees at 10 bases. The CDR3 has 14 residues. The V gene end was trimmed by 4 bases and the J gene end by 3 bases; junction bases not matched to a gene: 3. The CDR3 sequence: CASSYGTGDYEQYF. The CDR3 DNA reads TGTGCCAGCAGTTATGGGACAGGGGACTACGAGCAGTACTTC.

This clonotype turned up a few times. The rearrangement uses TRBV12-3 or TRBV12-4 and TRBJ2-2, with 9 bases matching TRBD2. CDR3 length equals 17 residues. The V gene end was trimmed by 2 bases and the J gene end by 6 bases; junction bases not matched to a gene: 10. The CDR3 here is CASSLLAGGPRAGELFF. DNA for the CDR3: TGTGCCAGCAGTTTACTGGCGGGGGGGCCTCGCGCCGGGGAGCTGTTTTTT.

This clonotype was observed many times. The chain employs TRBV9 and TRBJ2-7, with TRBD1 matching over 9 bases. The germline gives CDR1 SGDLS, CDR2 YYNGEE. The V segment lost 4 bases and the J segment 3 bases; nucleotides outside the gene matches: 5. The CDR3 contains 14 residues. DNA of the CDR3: TGTGCCAGCAGCTCAACGGGACAGGGCTACGAGCAGTACTTC. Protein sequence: CASSSTGQGYEQYF.

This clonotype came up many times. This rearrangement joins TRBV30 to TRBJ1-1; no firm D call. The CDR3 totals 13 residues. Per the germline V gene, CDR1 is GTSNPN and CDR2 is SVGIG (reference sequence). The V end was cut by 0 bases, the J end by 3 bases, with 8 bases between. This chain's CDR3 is CAWSVRRDTEAFF. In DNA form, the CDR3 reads TGTGCCTGGAGTGTAAGGCGGGACACTGAAGCTTTCTTT.

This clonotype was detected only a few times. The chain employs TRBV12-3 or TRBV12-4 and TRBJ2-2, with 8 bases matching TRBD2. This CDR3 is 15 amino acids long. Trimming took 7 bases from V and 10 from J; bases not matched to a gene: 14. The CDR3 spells CASIPKAGAWEELFF. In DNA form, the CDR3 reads TGTGCCAGCATCCCAAAAGCGGGGGCATGGGAGGAGCTGTTTTTT.

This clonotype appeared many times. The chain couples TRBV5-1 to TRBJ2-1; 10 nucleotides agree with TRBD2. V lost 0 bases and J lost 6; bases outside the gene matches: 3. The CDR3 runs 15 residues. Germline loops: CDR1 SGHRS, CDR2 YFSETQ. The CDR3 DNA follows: TGCGCCAGCAGCTTGGCCGGGACTAGCGTCAATGAGCAGTTCTTC. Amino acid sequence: CASSLAGTSVNEQFF.

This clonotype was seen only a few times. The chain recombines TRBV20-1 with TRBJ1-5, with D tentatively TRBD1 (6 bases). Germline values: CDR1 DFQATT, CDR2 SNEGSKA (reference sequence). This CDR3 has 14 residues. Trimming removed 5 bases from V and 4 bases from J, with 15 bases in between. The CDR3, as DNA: TGCAGTGCTGGGGGCAGGGTACTGAATCAGCCCCAGCATTTT. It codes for CSAGGRVLNQPQHF.